This TCR beta chain derives from a study of vaccination effects on CD4 cells after COVID-19. Study outcomes and limitations: Long after vaccination, the clones induced by infection and by vaccine shrank markedly in size.

Under the ViraFEST assay, PBMC were stimulated with viral peptide pools so that antigen-specific CD4+ T cells expanded. Sequencing was performed afterwards. Following 10 days of culture, CD4+ T cells were isolated. A word on this clone: Its target is unknown.

Generated by immunoSEQ multiplex PCR, the TCRdb table keeps only in-frame clones and is missing some. This table holds about 61,000 clones, around 81% found once. This CDR3 has 16 residues. Trimming cost V 3 bases and J 4 bases; bases outside gene matches: 7. The germline V gene has CDR1 KGHSH and CDR2 LQKENI. This chain links TRBV18 with TRBJ2-3, with TRBD1 matching over 10 bases. This TCR was sampled from a human donor who received a COVID-19 vaccine. Sequenced material: CD4+ T cells from PBMCs cultured with HCoV-229E spike peptides, taken before COVID-19 vaccination. The CDR3 DNA follows: TGTGCCAGCTCACCCGGACAGGGGGATAATGCAGATACGCAGTATTTT. It translates to CASSPGQGDNADTQYF.